This T cell receptor (beta chain) was recovered during a study of cytomegalovirus exposure and HLA in healthy donors. Only a few counts were recorded for this clone. Researchers ran the PCR with 60 Vbeta and 13 Jbeta primers. Some clones are missing from TCRdb's copy, which holds only in-frame ones; the method was immunoSEQ multiplex PCR. The top ten hold approximately 1.4% of the sample, which has around 140,000 clones, around 79% seen once. V was pared by 5 bases and J by 7 bases, with 14 bases between. Per germline, CDR1 MGHDK and CDR2 SYGVNS. This CDR3 comprises 13 residues. Sequencing used PBMCs. V usage is TRBV25-1 and J usage is TRBJ1-1; D unclear. The receptor was derived from a woman in her thirties or forties in good health and CMV-seronegative. CDR3 residues: CASSPTERGEAFF. The CDR3 DNA is TGTGCCAGCAGTCCTACGGAGAGAGGTGAAGCTTTCTTT.